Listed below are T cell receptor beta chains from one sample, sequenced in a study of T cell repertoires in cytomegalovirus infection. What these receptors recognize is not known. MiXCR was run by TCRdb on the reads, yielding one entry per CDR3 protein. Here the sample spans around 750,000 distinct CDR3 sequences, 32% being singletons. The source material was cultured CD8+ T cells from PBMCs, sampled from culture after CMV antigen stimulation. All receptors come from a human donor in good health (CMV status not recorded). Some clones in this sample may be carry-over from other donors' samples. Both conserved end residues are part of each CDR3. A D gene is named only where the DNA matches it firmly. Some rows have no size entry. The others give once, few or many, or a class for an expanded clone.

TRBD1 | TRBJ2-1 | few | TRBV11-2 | CASSRTGFEQFF | TGTGCCAGCAGCCGGACAGGGTTTGAGCAGTTCTTC
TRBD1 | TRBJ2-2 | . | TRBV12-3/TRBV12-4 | CASIPRDRATGELFF | TGTGCCAGCATCCCCCGGGACAGGGCTACCGGGGAGCTGTTTTTT
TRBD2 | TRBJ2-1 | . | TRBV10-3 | CAISEFTIAGGYNEQFF | TGTGCCATCAGTGAGTTTACAATAGCGGGGGGTTACAATGAGCAGTTCTTC
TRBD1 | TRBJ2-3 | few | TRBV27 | CASTPGTGSTDTQYF | TGTGCCAGCACCCCTGGGACAGGTAGCACAGATACGCAGTATTTT
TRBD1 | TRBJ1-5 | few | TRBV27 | CASSGTGGTQPQHF | TGTGCCAGCAGCGGGACAGGGGGGACTCAGCCCCAGCATTTT
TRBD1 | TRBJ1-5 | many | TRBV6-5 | CASKQGANQPQHF | TGTGCCAGCAAGCAGGGGGCGAATCAGCCCCAGCATTTT
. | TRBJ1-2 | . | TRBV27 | CASSSHQGTIYGYTF | TGTGCCAGCAGTTCCCACCAGGGGACGATATATGGCTACACCTTC
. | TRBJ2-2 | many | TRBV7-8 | CASSTHIAGSGTGELFF | TGTGCCAGCAGCACCCATATCGCTGGGTCGGGCACCGGGGAGCTGTTTTTT
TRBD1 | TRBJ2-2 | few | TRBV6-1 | CASTPQGADTGELFF | TGTGCCAGCACCCCACAGGGGGCGGACACCGGGGAGCTGTTTTTT
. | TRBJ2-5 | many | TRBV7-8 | CASSLKAEETQYF | TGTGCCAGCAGCTTGAAGGCGGAAGAGACCCAGTACTTC
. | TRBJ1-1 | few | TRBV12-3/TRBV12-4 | CASSLEAITEAFF | TGTGCCAGCAGTTTGGAGGCAATCACTGAAGCTTTCTTT
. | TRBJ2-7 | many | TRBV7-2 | CASSAPTGWGRTYEQYF | TGTGCCAGCAGCGCCCCTACAGGGTGGGGGAGAACCTACGAGCAGTACTTC
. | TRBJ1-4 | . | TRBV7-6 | CASSLPGPPATNEKLFF | TGTGCCAGCAGCTTACCAGGGCCCCCGGCAACTAATGAAAAACTGTTTTTT
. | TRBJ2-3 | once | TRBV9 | CASSPRFAGQNTDTQYF | TGTGCCAGCAGCCCCCGATTCGCGGGGCAGAACACAGATACGCAGTATTTT
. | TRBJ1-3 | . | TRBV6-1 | CASSEAVWSGNTIYF | TGTGCCAGCAGTGAAGCCGTCTGGTCGGGAAACACCATATATTTT
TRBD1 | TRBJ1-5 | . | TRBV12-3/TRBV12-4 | CASRATGGNQPQHF | TGTGCCAGCAGGGCGACAGGGGGCAATCAGCCCCAGCATTTT
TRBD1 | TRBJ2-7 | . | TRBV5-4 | CASSLGDRAGYEQYF | TGTGCCAGCAGCTTGGGGGACAGGGCGGGCTACGAGCAGTACTTC
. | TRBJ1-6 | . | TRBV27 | CASSLLYLNSYNSPLHF | TGTGCCAGCAGTTTATTATACCTTAACTCCTATAATTCACCCCTCCACTTT
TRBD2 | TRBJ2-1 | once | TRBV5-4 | CASSLRRERGISSQFF | TGTGCCAGCAGCTTGAGGAGGGAGCGGGGGATCTCTAGTCAGTTCTTC
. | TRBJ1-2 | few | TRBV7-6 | CASTLTQGAGYTF | TGTGCCAGCACTCTGACCCAGGGAGCAGGCTACACCTTC
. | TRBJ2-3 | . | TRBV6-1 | CAAGHRTDTQYF | TGTGCGGCGGGCCATCGGACAGATACGCAGTATTTT
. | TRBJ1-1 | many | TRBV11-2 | CASSSWHRGQGLGGNTEAFF | TGTGCCAGCAGCTCCTGGCATCGAGGGCAGGGCCTCGGTGGGAACACTGAAGCTTTCTTT
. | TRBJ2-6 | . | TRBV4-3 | CASSQDEGISGANVLTF | TGCGCCAGCAGCCAAGATGAAGGAATCTCTGGGGCCAACGTCCTGACTTTC
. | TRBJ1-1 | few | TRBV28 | CASSFPGGAVTEAFF | TGTGCCAGCAGTTTCCCGGGGGGCGCGGTCACTGAAGCTTTCTTT
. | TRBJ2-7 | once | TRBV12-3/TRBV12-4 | CASTLSGGLSNEQYF | TGTGCCAGCACCCTCTCCGGGGGGCTTTCCAACGAGCAGTACTTC
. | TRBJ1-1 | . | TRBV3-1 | CASSQDVTDQLNTEAFF | TGTGCCAGCAGCCAAGATGTGACGGATCAATTGAACACTGAAGCTTTCTTT
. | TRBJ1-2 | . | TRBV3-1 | CASSQVLDGYTF | TGTGCCAGCAGCCAAGTTCTGGATGGCTACACCTTC
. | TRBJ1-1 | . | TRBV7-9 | CASSTGRGNTEAFF | TGTGCCAGCAGCACAGGGCGGGGGAACACTGAAGCTTTCTTT
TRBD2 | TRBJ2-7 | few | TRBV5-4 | CASSGGDVPYEQYF | TGTGCCAGCAGCGGGGGGGACGTTCCCTACGAGCAGTACTTC
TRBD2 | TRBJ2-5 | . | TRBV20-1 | CSARSLAGGHQETQYF | TGCAGTGCTAGGTCGCTAGCGGGGGGCCATCAAGAGACCCAGTACTTC
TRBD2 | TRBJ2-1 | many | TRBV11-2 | CASSAAGGWYNEQFF | TGTGCCAGCAGCGCCGCGGGGGGATGGTACAATGAGCAGTTCTTC
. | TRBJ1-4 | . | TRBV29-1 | CSVQTHKLFF | TGCAGCGTTCAAACGCACAAACTGTTTTTT
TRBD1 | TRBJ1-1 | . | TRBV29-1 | CSATQGTGTEAFF | TGCAGCGCTACACAGGGGACAGGCACTGAAGCTTTCTTT
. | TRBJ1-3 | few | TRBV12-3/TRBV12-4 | CASSLAGPVPSSGNTIYF | TGTGCCAGCAGTTTAGCTGGGCCAGTTCCGAGCTCTGGAAACACCATATATTTT